These 19 T cell receptor beta chains were all obtained from the same sample, sequenced in a study of shared clonotypes between healthy human individuals. Clones were sequenced by immunoSEQ multiplex PCR, and TCRdb holds only the in-frame ones, with some missing. The table records about 1 million clones, roughly 70% of them present only once. Sequences were obtained from memory CD4+ T cells sorted from blood. As for subset: CD45RA-negative fraction. The source is a man between 18 and 35 years old in good health.

The rearrangement links TRBV30 to TRBJ2-7; D is tentatively TRBD1 or TRBD2 (5 bases each). Germline CDR1 is GTSNPN and CDR2 is SVGIG (reference sequence). Deletions cut 5 bases from V and 2 bases from J, with 19 bases between. The length of the CDR3 is 15 residues. CDR3 sequence: CAWDTVRWGTYEQYF. DNA for the CDR3: TGTGCCTGGGACACTGTTCGTTGGGGGACCTACGAGCAGTACTTC. The complete variable domain, with remaining parts taken from reference TRBV30 and TRBJ2-7, reads SQTIHQWPATLVQPVGSPLSLECTVEGTSNPNLYWYRQAAGRGLQLLFYSVGIGQISSEVPQNLSASRPQDRQFILSSKKLLLSDSGFYLCAWDTVRWGTYEQYFGPGTRLTVT.

The rearrangement joins TRBV4-1 to TRBJ2-1; 11 bases match TRBD2. Germline CDR1 reads MGHRA; CDR2 reads YSYEKL. CDR3 length: 16 amino acids. Unmatched junction bases numbered 7, after V lost 4 bases and J lost 5 bases. CDR3 region: CASSLLAGGLNNEQFF. The CDR3 region has the DNA TGCGCCAGCAGCCTTTTAGCGGGGGGGCTAAACAATGAGCAGTTCTTC.

In its sample, this clone was seen a few times. This chain connects TRBV5-1 to TRBJ1-4, with D maybe TRBD1 (6 bases). This CDR3 is built from 13 residues. Trimming cost V 4 bases and J 5 bases, with 9 bases left between them. CDR1 is SGHRS and CDR2 is YFSETQ in the germline V gene. CDR3 sequence (DNA): TGCGCCAGCAGCAACAGGGCAAATGAAAAACTGTTTTTT. Protein: CASSNRANEKLFF.

Written as DNA, the CDR3 is TGTGCCAGCAGCCAAGATTTGCTAGCGGGGGATACGCAGTATTTT. Translation gives CASSQDLLAGDTQYF. The chain uses TRBV4-2 and TRBJ2-3, with TRBD2 identical over 9 bases. Germline loops: CDR1 LGHNA, CDR2 YNFKEQ. There are 15 residues in the CDR3. J lost 6 bases, V lost 0 bases, and 4 bases had no gene match.

This clone showed up just once. The junction shows a germline mismatch at one end, possibly a read error. This chain joins TRBV5-1 and TRBJ2-3, with TRBD2 matching 13 bases. In germline, CDR1 is SGHRS, CDR2 YFSETQ. The CDR3 loop spans 16 amino acids. CDR3 sequence (DNA): TGCGCCAGCAGCTCGACTAGCGGGGGGTCCACAGATATGCAGTATTTT. As protein: CASSSTSGGSTDMQYF.

V is TRBV10-3 and J is TRBJ1-1; D is possibly TRBD1 (6 bases). The V gene lost 10 bases and the J gene lost 0 bases, with 12 bases spanning the gap. The CDR3 covers 13 residues. Germline-derived CDR1 and CDR2 are ENHRY and SYGVKD. CDR3: CATLTGMNTEAFF. In DNA form, the CDR3 reads TGTGCCACCCTGACAGGAATGAACACTGAAGCTTTCTTT.

This chain connects TRBV19 to TRBJ2-3, with 13 bases fitting TRBD2. The ends lost 1 base at V and 2 bases at J; junction bases unmatched: 12. CDR1 LNHDA and CDR2 SQIVND come from the germline V gene (reference sequence). This CDR3 region has 20 residues. The CDR3 region is CASSIGPRRGTSGNTDTQYF. CDR3 bases: TGTGCCAGTAGTATAGGCCCTCGACGTGGGACTAGCGGGAACACAGATACGCAGTATTTT. Together with reference TRBV19 and TRBJ2-3, the CDR3 gives the full variable domain: DGGITQSPKYLFRKEGQNVTLSCEQNLNHDAMYWYRQDPGQGLRLIYYSQIVNDFQKGDIAEGYSVSREKKESFPLTVTSAQKNPTAFYLCASSIGPRRGTSGNTDTQYFGPGTRLTVL.

J is TRBJ1-4 and V is TRBV15, with a possible D match to TRBD1 (5 bases). In germline, CDR1 is LNHNV, CDR2 YYDKDF (reference sequence). The CDR3 length is 15 residues. V lost 0 bases and J 8 bases, leaving 13 bases between the germline ends. The CDR3 reads CATSRDPTGGEKLFF. The CDR3 nucleotides read TGTGCCACCAGCAGAGACCCTACAGGCGGAGAAAAACTGTTTTTT. Filled out from reference TRBV15 and TRBJ1-4, the complete variable domain reads DAMVIQNPRYQVTQFGKPVTLSCSQTLNHNVMYWYQQKSSQAPKLLFHYYDKDFNNEADTPDNFQSRRPNTSFCFLDIRSPGLGDTAMYLCATSRDPTGGEKLFFGSGTQLSVL.

The CDR3 bases are TGTGCCAGCAGTCCGGGCTATCAGCCCCAGCATTTT. Translated: CASSPGYQPQHF. This sequence joins TRBV27 and TRBJ1-5, with unresolved D. The V and J ends lost 5 bases and 5 bases respectively, with 7 bases between them. Per the germline V gene, CDR1 is MNHEY and CDR2 is SMNVEV (reference sequence). The CDR3 has 12 residues.

The chain links TRBV4-1 to TRBJ1-5; the D is unclear. The CDR3 contains 14 residues. Germline V gene lookup returns CDR1 MGHRA and CDR2 YSYEKL. V was shortened by 1 base and J by 7 bases, with 11 bases between the two germline ends. In DNA, the CDR3 is TGCGCCAGCAGCCAAGCGCAGACCTTACAGCCCCAGCATTTT. Protein: CASSQAQTLQPQHF.

This sequence joins TRBV5-6 and TRBJ2-3; 10 bases fit TRBD2. This CDR3 has 15 amino acids. Germline V gives CDR1 SGHDT, CDR2 YYEEEE. The ends lost 4 bases at V and 6 bases at J; junction bases unmatched: 8. CDR3 loop: CASSPSGRASDTQYF. DNA for the CDR3: TGTGCCAGCAGCCCCAGCGGGAGGGCGTCGGATACGCAGTATTTT.

In this sample, this clone turned up once. This chain uses TRBV14 with TRBJ2-7, with D possibly matching TRBD1 (5 bases). This CDR3 comprises 14 residues. The germline V gene has CDR1 SGHDN and CDR2 FVKESK. V dropped 4 bases and J dropped 3 bases, with 13 bases sitting between them. CDR3 in amino acids: CASSRETASYEQYF. The CDR3 nucleotides are TGTGCCAGCAGCCGAGAGACAGCGAGCTACGAGCAGTACTTC.

The chain has TRBV5-6 and TRBJ1-2; 9 positions match TRBD1. Trimming took 6 bases from V and 4 from J; bases not matched to a gene: 7. The CDR3 runs to 14 residues. Germline V gene data show CDR1 as SGHDT and CDR2 as YYEEEE. The DNA for the CDR3 is TGTGCCAGCAACCTAGACAGGGGGGCCTATGGCTACACCTTC. This gives the protein CASNLDRGAYGYTF.

As for this clone: It differs at one base from a far larger clone, so likely a read error. The chain employs TRBV10-3 and TRBJ1-5; TRBD1 aligns across 7 bases. The V and J ends lost 3 bases and 3 bases, in that order; junction bases with no gene match: 5. Per germline, CDR1 ENHRY and CDR2 SYGVKD. This CDR3 has 15 amino acids. CDR3 DNA: TGTGCCATCAGTGAAGTAGGGGGCACCAATCAGCCCCAGCATTTT. The encoded protein is CAISEVGGTNQPQHF.

With respect to this clone: Other DNA sequences in the same sample also yield this CDR3. V gene TRBV18 combines with J gene TRBJ2-5; TRBD2 might be the D (5 bases). Germline CDR1 is KGHSH and CDR2 is LQKENI. Deletions cut 3 bases from V and 5 bases from J, with 13 bases between. The CDR3 covers 14 residues. This CDR3 reads CASSPSSGGETQYF. Here the CDR3 DNA reads TGTGCCAGCTCACCCTCGTCAGGAGGTGAGACCCAGTACTTC. Full variable domain (rest looked up from reference TRBV18 and TRBJ2-5): NAGVMQNPRHLVRRRGQEARLRCSPMKGHSHVYWYRQLPEEGLKFMVYLQKENIIDESGMPKERFSAEFPKEGPSILRIQQVVRGDSAAYFCASSPSSGGETQYFGPGTRLLVL.

This chain connects TRBV18 to TRBJ2-7; 8 bases are a match to TRBD1. J gave up 3 bases and V 5 bases, and 6 bases lay outside the gene matches. The CDR3 contains 14 residues. In germline, CDR1 is KGHSH, CDR2 LQKENI. The CDR3 spells CASSRSGQGYEQYF. CDR3 in DNA: TGTGCCAGCTCAAGGTCTGGACAGGGCTACGAGCAGTACTTC.

The chain recombines TRBV11-2 with TRBJ2-7; 12 bases fit TRBD1. V lost 7 bases and J lost 7; bases outside the gene matches: 5. Germline loops: CDR1 SGHAT, CDR2 FQNNGV. CDR3 length: 13 amino acids. The CDR3 sequence: CASTWDRGQEQYF. For the CDR3, the DNA is TGTGCCAGCACATGGGACAGGGGGCAAGAGCAGTACTTC. The variable domain in full, completed from reference TRBV11-2 and TRBJ2-7, reads EAGVAQSPRYKIIEKRQSVAFWCNPISGHATLYWYQQILGQGPKLLIQFQNNGVVDDSQLPKDRFSAERLKGVDSTLKIQPAKLEDSAVYLCASTWDRGQEQYFGPGTRLTVT.

This chain connects TRBV15 to TRBJ1-1; D remains unclear. Germline V CDR1 and CDR2: LNHNV, YYDKDF (reference sequence). Deletions cut 8 bases from V and 10 bases from J, with 14 bases between. This CDR3 comprises 11 residues. The CDR3 DNA sequence: TGTGCCACCGCGACGGGCATCCGAGCTTTCTTT. Protein product: CATATGIRAFF.

This clone was counted a single time. The V gene is TRBV5-1, the J gene TRBJ1-4; 8 bases fit TRBD1. V was pared by 0 bases and J by 8 bases, with 6 bases of the junction left unmatched. The CDR3 extends over 15 amino acids. The germline gives CDR1 SGHRS, CDR2 YFSETQ. Here the CDR3 DNA reads TGCGCCAGCAGCTTGGCCCCAGGGGGCCTCGAAAAACTGTTTTTT. Its translation is CASSLAPGGLEKLFF.